Listed here is a single TCR beta chain. Its matching antigen is unknown. One to two pinch biopsies were taken from the rectum during colonoscopy. Germline V CDR1 and CDR2: LGHNA, YSLEER. CDR3 length: 14 amino acids. V was pared by 4 bases and J by 6 bases, with 15 bases between. This record comes from a study of pediatric ulcerative colitis. Study details: Under 10 patients showed pancolitis and two showed left-sided colitis.

Only in-frame clones appear in the TCRdb table, and some are missing; sequencing was by immunoSEQ multiplex PCR. Seen here are 40,000 to 60,000 clones, roughly 79% observed once, and the top ten hold less than 4.5%. Regarding the study as a whole: Rectal pinch biopsies may include blood-derived T cells. Rectal repertoires separated controls, mild-moderate and acute severe colitis.

The genes are TRBV4-3 and TRBJ1-1; the D gene is possibly TRBD1 (6 bases). The clonotype comes from a girl aged 5-17 years with moderate ulcerative colitis. The sample was gut tissue. CDR3 DNA sequence: TGCGCCAGCAGCCGGGTAACAGGGTACCCTGAAGCTTTCTTT. Protein: CASSRVTGYPEAFF.